A selection of T cell receptor beta chains follows, all from one sample in a study of CD8 T cells in Susac syndrome. In TCRdb, the immunoSEQ multiplex PCR reads were re-called with MiXCR into one record per CDR3 protein. The top ten hold about 0.071% of the sample, which has hundreds of thousands of distinct CDR3 sequences, over 85% seen once. The sequencing input was CD4+ T cells from PBMCs. Every receptor here comes from a human donor with multiple sclerosis. CDR3s include the opening cysteine and the closing phenylalanine or tryptophan. The D gene is left open where the match is weak. Clone size is not always given. Where it is, it says once, few, many or a class for expanded clones.

abundance: .
j_gene: TRBJ2-3
v_gene: TRBV7-2
d_gene: .
CDR3aa: CASSFPRVHTQYF
CDR3nt: TGTGCCAGCAGCTTCCCCAGGGTGCATACGCAGTATTTT

abundance: .
j_gene: TRBJ2-1
v_gene: TRBV12-3/TRBV12-4
d_gene: .
CDR3aa: CASRAPAMSGRYNEQFF
CDR3nt: TGTGCCAGCAGAGCCCCCGCTATGTCGGGGCGCTACAATGAGCAGTTCTTC

abundance: .
j_gene: TRBJ1-2
v_gene: TRBV5-4
d_gene: TRBD1
CDR3aa: CASSSGADRRWVSGYTF
CDR3nt: TGTGCCAGCAGCTCAGGCGCGGACAGGCGGTGGGTGAGCGGCTACACCTTC

abundance: .
j_gene: TRBJ1-5
v_gene: TRBV7-9
d_gene: .
CDR3aa: CASSSRGNQPQHF
CDR3nt: TGTGCCAGCAGCTCCAGGGGTAATCAGCCCCAGCATTTT

abundance: .
j_gene: TRBJ1-1
v_gene: TRBV19
d_gene: .
CDR3aa: CASSSQGRTEAFF
CDR3nt: TGTGCCAGTAGTTCACAGGGTCGCACTGAAGCTTTCTTT

abundance: .
j_gene: TRBJ2-3
v_gene: TRBV7-6
d_gene: .
CDR3aa: CASSLDQGRTDTQYF
CDR3nt: TGTGCCAGCAGCCTCGATCAGGGACGCACAGATACGCAGTATTTT

abundance: .
j_gene: TRBJ2-5
v_gene: TRBV20-1
d_gene: .
CDR3aa: CSARGEADQETQYF
CDR3nt: TGCAGTGCTAGAGGGGAGGCAGACCAAGAGACCCAGTACTTC

abundance: .
j_gene: TRBJ1-2
v_gene: TRBV7-8
d_gene: TRBD1
CDR3aa: CASSLSRDRVRYGYTF
CDR3nt: TGTGCCAGCAGCTTAAGCAGGGACAGGGTTAGGTATGGCTACACCTTC

abundance: .
j_gene: TRBJ2-5
v_gene: TRBV4-2
d_gene: .
CDR3aa: CASSSDSSVATQYF
CDR3nt: TGTGCCAGCAGCTCCGACTCCAGCGTAGCGACCCAGTACTTC

abundance: .
j_gene: TRBJ1-2
v_gene: TRBV28
d_gene: .
CDR3aa: CASSLASAGNYGYTF
CDR3nt: TGTGCCAGCAGTTTAGCCTCCGCAGGGAACTATGGCTACACCTTC

abundance: .
j_gene: TRBJ2-1
v_gene: TRBV11-2
d_gene: TRBD2
CDR3aa: CASSATSGRREQFF
CDR3nt: TGTGCCAGCAGCGCGACTAGCGGGAGAAGGGAGCAGTTCTTC

abundance: .
j_gene: TRBJ2-3
v_gene: TRBV7-2
d_gene: TRBD2
CDR3aa: CASSRTAGGVDTQYF
CDR3nt: TGTGCCAGCAGCCGAACAGCGGGAGGAGTAGATACGCAGTATTTT

abundance: once
j_gene: TRBJ1-4
v_gene: TRBV11-2
d_gene: TRBD1
CDR3aa: CASSSNRGRWKLFF
CDR3nt: TGTGCCAGCAGCTCCAACAGGGGCCGTTGGAAACTGTTTTTT

abundance: few
j_gene: TRBJ2-6
v_gene: TRBV3-1
d_gene: .
CDR3aa: CASSQGSLRVRAGANVLTF
CDR3nt: TGTGCCAGCAGCCAAGGTTCTCTTCGGGTACGGGCCGGGGCCAACGTCCTGACTTTC

abundance: .
j_gene: TRBJ2-3
v_gene: TRBV11-3
d_gene: TRBD2
CDR3aa: CASSFLPAGSVRDTQYF
CDR3nt: TGTGCCAGCAGCTTTTTACCAGCGGGGTCCGTAAGGGATACGCAGTATTTT

abundance: .
j_gene: TRBJ2-3
v_gene: TRBV5-4
d_gene: .
CDR3aa: CASSEHVSTDTQYF
CDR3nt: TGTGCCAGCAGCGAGCATGTTAGCACAGATACGCAGTATTTT

abundance: .
j_gene: TRBJ2-7
v_gene: TRBV6-1
d_gene: .
CDR3aa: CASSELGGRGEQYF
CDR3nt: TGTGCCAGCAGTGAACTTGGGGGCCGTGGCGAGCAGTACTTC

abundance: .
j_gene: TRBJ1-2
v_gene: TRBV19
d_gene: TRBD1
CDR3aa: CASSSDRAPYGYTF
CDR3nt: TGTGCCAGTAGTTCGGACAGGGCGCCTTATGGCTACACCTTC

abundance: .
j_gene: TRBJ1-2
v_gene: TRBV20-1
d_gene: .
CDR3aa: CSASSQGSGYTF
CDR3nt: TGCAGTGCTAGCAGTCAGGGCTCTGGCTACACCTTC

abundance: .
j_gene: TRBJ2-3
v_gene: TRBV12-3/TRBV12-4
d_gene: .
CDR3aa: CASSPSSLGGPITDTQYF
CDR3nt: TGTGCCAGCAGTCCATCCTCACTCGGGGGACCCATCACAGATACGCAGTATTTT

abundance: .
j_gene: TRBJ2-1
v_gene: TRBV7-9
d_gene: .
CDR3aa: CASSLAQGQGGEQFF
CDR3nt: TGTGCCAGCAGCTTAGCCCAGGGACAAGGTGGGGAGCAGTTCTTC

abundance: .
j_gene: TRBJ2-3
v_gene: TRBV20-1
d_gene: TRBD1
CDR3aa: CSALPGTGDDTQYF
CDR3nt: TGCAGTGCTCTTCCCGGGACAGGGGATGATACGCAGTATTTT

abundance: .
j_gene: TRBJ1-2
v_gene: TRBV18
d_gene: TRBD1
CDR3aa: CASSPIGQGQYGYTF
CDR3nt: TGTGCCAGCTCCCCAATTGGACAGGGGCAATATGGCTACACCTTC

abundance: .
j_gene: TRBJ2-7
v_gene: TRBV6-5
d_gene: .
CDR3aa: CASSSPYEQYF
CDR3nt: TGTGCCAGCAGTTCTCCCTACGAGCAGTACTTC

abundance: few
j_gene: TRBJ1-1
v_gene: TRBV29-1
d_gene: .
CDR3aa: CSVSDRMDTEAFF
CDR3nt: TGCAGCGTTTCTGACAGGATGGACACTGAAGCTTTCTTT

abundance: once
j_gene: TRBJ2-1
v_gene: TRBV7-9
d_gene: .
CDR3aa: CASSLSAGNNEQFF
CDR3nt: TGTGCCAGCAGCTTAAGCGCGGGAAACAATGAGCAGTTCTTC

abundance: .
j_gene: TRBJ2-5
v_gene: TRBV20-1
d_gene: TRBD2
CDR3aa: CSAIPGLEKETQYF
CDR3nt: TGCAGTGCTATTCCGGGACTAGAAAAAGAGACCCAGTACTTC

abundance: .
j_gene: TRBJ2-5
v_gene: TRBV5-1
d_gene: TRBD2
CDR3aa: CASSWGLALLRETQYF
CDR3nt: TGCGCCAGCAGCTGGGGACTAGCTCTCCTGCGGGAGACCCAGTACTTC

abundance: .
j_gene: TRBJ2-7
v_gene: TRBV24-1
d_gene: .
CDR3aa: CATSENRPSGQYF
CDR3nt: TGTGCCACCAGTGAAAACCGGCCCTCTGGGCAGTACTTC

abundance: .
j_gene: TRBJ1-2
v_gene: TRBV6-6
d_gene: .
CDR3aa: CASRPDGGVYGYTF
CDR3nt: TGTGCCAGCAGGCCCGACGGGGGGGTCTATGGCTACACCTTC

abundance: .
j_gene: TRBJ2-3
v_gene: TRBV3-1
d_gene: .
CDR3aa: CASSPSRAATDTQYF
CDR3nt: TGTGCCAGCAGCCCATCCCGGGCCGCCACAGATACGCAGTATTTT

abundance: .
j_gene: TRBJ2-7
v_gene: TRBV7-2
d_gene: .
CDR3aa: CASSLLPTSRVGEQYF
CDR3nt: TGTGCCAGCAGCCTCCTGCCCACGAGTCGGGTAGGGGAGCAGTACTTC

abundance: .
j_gene: TRBJ1-5
v_gene: TRBV18
d_gene: .
CDR3aa: CASSPFQTNSNQPQHF
CDR3nt: TGTGCCAGCTCACCATTCCAGACTAATAGCAATCAGCCCCAGCATTTT

abundance: .
j_gene: TRBJ2-7
v_gene: TRBV7-3
d_gene: .
CDR3aa: CASSLGGPSGHEQYF
CDR3nt: TGTGCCAGCAGCTTAGGAGGGCCATCGGGCCACGAGCAGTACTTC

abundance: .
j_gene: TRBJ1-3
v_gene: TRBV19
d_gene: .
CDR3aa: CASSIPGLGAGNTIYF
CDR3nt: TGTGCCAGTAGTATCCCGGGCCTCGGGGCTGGAAACACCATATATTTT

abundance: .
j_gene: TRBJ1-1
v_gene: TRBV5-1
d_gene: .
CDR3aa: CASSLAGGDTEAFF
CDR3nt: TGCGCCAGCAGCTTGGCTGGGGGCGACACTGAAGCTTTCTTT

abundance: once
j_gene: TRBJ1-1
v_gene: TRBV2
d_gene: .
CDR3aa: CASSEGENTEAFF
CDR3nt: TGTGCCAGCAGTGAGGGCGAGAACACTGAAGCTTTCTTT

abundance: .
j_gene: TRBJ2-7
v_gene: TRBV11-2
d_gene: .
CDR3aa: CASSHSPRAKQYF
CDR3nt: TGTGCCAGCAGCCATTCCCCGAGGGCTAAGCAGTACTTC

abundance: .
j_gene: TRBJ1-1
v_gene: TRBV20-1
d_gene: TRBD1
CDR3aa: CSATPDRGTEAFF
CDR3nt: TGCAGTGCTACACCGGACAGGGGGACTGAAGCTTTCTTT

abundance: once
j_gene: TRBJ2-5
v_gene: TRBV7-6
d_gene: TRBD2
CDR3aa: CASSRLAGGGETQYF
CDR3nt: TGTGCCAGCAGCCGGCTAGCGGGAGGGGGAGAGACCCAGTACTTC

abundance: .
j_gene: TRBJ1-4
v_gene: TRBV5-1
d_gene: TRBD1
CDR3aa: CASSLAGTGNEKLFF
CDR3nt: TGCGCCAGCAGCTTGGCTGGGACAGGGAATGAAAAACTGTTTTTT

abundance: .
j_gene: TRBJ1-1
v_gene: TRBV23-1
d_gene: .
CDR3aa: CASSHPGRGGTEAFF
CDR3nt: TGCGCCAGCAGTCACCCCGGCCGTGGTGGCACTGAAGCTTTCTTT

abundance: .
j_gene: TRBJ1-2
v_gene: TRBV29-1
d_gene: .
CDR3aa: CSVETVDYGYTF
CDR3nt: TGCAGCGTTGAGACAGTAGACTATGGCTACACCTTC

abundance: few
j_gene: TRBJ2-3
v_gene: TRBV20-1
d_gene: .
CDR3aa: CSARSPVSTDTQYF
CDR3nt: TGCAGTGCTAGGTCGCCAGTAAGCACAGATACGCAGTATTTT

abundance: few
j_gene: TRBJ2-1
v_gene: TRBV7-3
d_gene: TRBD2
CDR3aa: CASSLSGGYNEQFF
CDR3nt: TGTGCCAGCAGCTTATCGGGGGGCTACAATGAGCAGTTCTTC

abundance: .
j_gene: TRBJ2-2
v_gene: TRBV29-1
d_gene: TRBD1
CDR3aa: CSVGTGAGNTGELFF
CDR3nt: TGCAGCGTTGGGACAGGGGCGGGGAACACCGGGGAGCTGTTTTTT

abundance: .
j_gene: TRBJ1-1
v_gene: TRBV5-1
d_gene: TRBD1
CDR3aa: CASRLWTGTGSMNTEAFF
CDR3nt: TGCGCCAGCCGTTTGTGGACCGGGACAGGATCCATGAACACTGAAGCTTTCTTT

abundance: .
j_gene: TRBJ2-1
v_gene: TRBV29-1
d_gene: .
CDR3aa: CSVRTYNEQFF
CDR3nt: TGCAGCGTTCGCACCTACAATGAGCAGTTCTTC

abundance: .
j_gene: TRBJ1-1
v_gene: TRBV7-9
d_gene: .
CDR3aa: CASSAQRLGKNTEAFF
CDR3nt: TGTGCCAGCAGCGCCCAGCGGCTGGGGAAGAACACTGAAGCTTTCTTT

abundance: .
j_gene: TRBJ1-2
v_gene: TRBV30
d_gene: TRBD1
CDR3aa: CALTGQGYGYTF
CDR3nt: TGTGCCTTGACGGGACAGGGATATGGCTACACCTTC

abundance: .
j_gene: TRBJ2-1
v_gene: TRBV20-1
d_gene: .
CDR3aa: CSARGDLDEQFF
CDR3nt: TGCAGTGCTAGAGGGGACCTTGATGAGCAGTTCTTC

abundance: few
j_gene: TRBJ1-1
v_gene: TRBV18
d_gene: .
CDR3aa: CASSPMGGTEAFF
CDR3nt: TGTGCCAGCTCACCTATGGGGGGAACTGAAGCTTTCTTT

abundance: .
j_gene: TRBJ1-6
v_gene: TRBV9
d_gene: .
CDR3aa: CASSDLRGPLHF
CDR3nt: TGTGCCAGCAGCGATCTCCGGGGGCCCCTCCACTTT

abundance: .
j_gene: TRBJ1-2
v_gene: TRBV30
d_gene: .
CDR3aa: CAWSDWGYTF
CDR3nt: TGTGCCTGGAGTGATTGGGGCTACACCTTC

abundance: .
j_gene: TRBJ2-2
v_gene: TRBV4-1
d_gene: .
CDR3aa: CASSQDGTYTGELFF
CDR3nt: TGCGCCAGCAGCCAAGATGGGACTTACACCGGGGAGCTGTTTTTT

abundance: .
j_gene: TRBJ2-5
v_gene: TRBV14
d_gene: .
CDR3aa: CASSQDYGRPGRETQYF
CDR3nt: TGTGCCAGCAGCCAAGACTATGGCCGTCCTGGACGAGAGACCCAGTACTTC

abundance: .
j_gene: TRBJ2-2
v_gene: TRBV10-3
d_gene: .
CDR3aa: CAISQDTKAGELFF
CDR3nt: TGTGCCATCAGCCAGGACACGAAGGCCGGGGAGCTGTTTTTT

abundance: once
j_gene: TRBJ2-7
v_gene: TRBV20-1
d_gene: .
CDR3aa: CSARGGTTPYEQYF
CDR3nt: TGCAGTGCTAGAGGTGGGACAACTCCCTACGAGCAGTACTTC

abundance: .
j_gene: TRBJ1-1
v_gene: TRBV20-1
d_gene: TRBD1
CDR3aa: CSARASPGQGTEAFF
CDR3nt: TGCAGTGCTAGAGCTTCTCCGGGACAGGGGACTGAAGCTTTCTTT

abundance: .
j_gene: TRBJ1-1
v_gene: TRBV2
d_gene: .
CDR3aa: CASRTQVNTEAFF
CDR3nt: TGTGCCAGCAGGACCCAGGTTAACACTGAAGCTTTCTTT